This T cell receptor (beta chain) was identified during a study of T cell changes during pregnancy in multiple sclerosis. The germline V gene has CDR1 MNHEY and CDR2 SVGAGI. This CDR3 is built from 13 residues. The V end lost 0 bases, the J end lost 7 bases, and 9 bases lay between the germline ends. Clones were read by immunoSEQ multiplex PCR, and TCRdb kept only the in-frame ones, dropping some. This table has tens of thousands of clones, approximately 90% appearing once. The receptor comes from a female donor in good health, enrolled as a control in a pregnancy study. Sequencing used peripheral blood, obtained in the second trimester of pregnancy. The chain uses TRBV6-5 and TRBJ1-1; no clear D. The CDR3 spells CASSYSTAGEAFF. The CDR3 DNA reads TGTGCCAGCAGTTACTCGACGGCAGGTGAAGCTTTCTTT.